What follows describes a single T cell receptor (beta chain). These data are taken from a study of blood T cell repertoires in COVID-19. Assay used: immunoSEQ multiplex PCR; TCRdb lists only in-frame clones, some missing. The data contain 40,000 or so clones, approximately 91% of them singletons. CDR3 length: 15 residues. Germline CDR1 reads KGHDR; CDR2 reads SFDVKD. Trimming removed 4 bases from V and 5 bases from J, with 16 bases in between. The V call is TRBV24-1, the J call TRBJ2-5; a weak D match, TRBD2 (6 bases). The source of this sequence is a man aged 45-65 years with active COVID-19. Sample: peripheral blood. Written as DNA, the CDR3 is TGTGCCACCAGTGACCCGGCCGGGAGTGGGGAGACCCAGTACTTC. It specifies CATSDPAGSGETQYF.